The 31 T cell receptor beta chains below were found in one sample sequenced in a study of blood T cells in healthy people across ages. Primed by a sample-barcoded 5' primer and a J-beta primer mix, a second PCR proceeded for about 6 to 12 cycles. TCRdb called the 5' RACE reads again in MiXCR, with one record for every CDR3 protein. The sample includes 550,000 to 750,000 distinct CDR3 sequences, 20% to 25% of them seen just once. The sample was blood. These receptor sequences come from a man aged 65-85 years in good health.

V and J are TRBV7-2 and TRBJ2-7, with D possibly being TRBD1 or TRBD2 (5 bases each). The ends were cut back, 9 bases at V and 2 bases at J, with 14 bases in the middle. Germline CDR1 SGHTA, CDR2 FQGNSA. The CDR3 has 13 residues. CDR3 nucleotides: TGTGCCAGTTCCCGGGACCGAACCTACGAGCAGTACGTC. Protein sequence: CASSRDRTYEQYV.

This clonotype was counted once. The chain joins TRBV30 to TRBJ1-1; D remains unclear. Deletions cut 4 bases from V and 1 base from J, with 10 bases between. The length of the CDR3 is 13 residues. The germline CDR1 and CDR2 sequences are GTSNPN and SVGIG (reference sequence). Written as DNA, the CDR3 is TGTGCCTGGACTACAGACCGGAACACTGAAGCTTTCTTT. Translated: CAWTTDRNTEAFF.

This clonotype was counted only a few times. The chain has TRBV5-1 and TRBJ2-3; 9 bases line up with TRBD2. Germline V gene data show CDR1 as SGHRS and CDR2 as YFSETQ. The CDR3 has 16 amino acids. J lost 4 bases, V lost 4 bases, and 10 bases had no gene match. The CDR3 coding sequence is TGCGCCAGCAGCCGGGGAGCTGGACTAGCGCCAGATACGCAGTATTTT. Protein sequence: CASSRGAGLAPDTQYF.

The chain joins TRBV15 to TRBJ1-5; 9 bases fit TRBD1. With 9 bases clipped from V and 3 bases from J, the junction kept 6 bases outside the gene matches. This CDR3 is 14 amino acids long. Germline CDR1 LNHNV, CDR2 YYDKDF (reference sequence). The CDR3 DNA follows: TGTGCCACTGGACGGGACAGGGTCAATCAGCCCCAGCATTTT. Protein product: CATGRDRVNQPQHF.

In this sample, this clonotype turned up a few times. The V and J genes are TRBV29-1 and TRBJ2-3; 7 bases map to TRBD2. J was trimmed by 1 base and V by 4 bases; bases with no gene match: 8. This CDR3 spans 15 amino acids. The V gene's germline CDR1 is SQVTM and CDR2 ANQGSEA. DNA for the CDR3: TGCAGCGTTGGTGCGGGCGGGGGAGGCACAGATACGCAGTATTTT. It yields the protein CSVGAGGGGTDTQYF.

CDR3 in amino acids: CASSVESAYEQYF. The CDR3, as DNA: TGTGCCAGCAGCGTAGAGTCGGCCTACGAGCAGTACTTC. The chain employs TRBV9 and TRBJ2-7, with no clear D. V lost 0 bases and J 2 bases, leaving 6 bases between the germline ends. The germline gives CDR1 SGDLS, CDR2 YYNGEE. The length of the CDR3 is 13 residues. The whole variable domain, filled in from reference TRBV9 and TRBJ2-7, reads DSGVTQTPKHLITATGQRVTLRCSPRSGDLSVYWYQQSLDQGLQFLIQYYNGEERAKGNILERFSAQQFPDLHSELNLSSLELGDSALYFCASSVESAYEQYFGPGTRLTVT.

The J gene is TRBJ1-6, the V gene TRBV28; TRBD1 matches at 8 bases. This CDR3 contains 15 residues. The trim removed 4 bases at V and 13 bases at J, leaving 12 bases unmatched. The V gene's germline CDR1 is MDHEN and CDR2 SYDVKM. The CDR3 DNA sequence: TGTGCCAGCAGTTCCCCGGGACAGGAGACAAGGCCCCTCCACTTT. Its protein product is CASSSPGQETRPLHF.

The chain has TRBV20-1 and TRBJ2-5; D gene unclear. Germline values: CDR1 DFQATT, CDR2 SNEGSKA (reference sequence). The CDR3 is 13 amino acids. With 0 bases removed from V and 5 bases from J, the gap between germline ends came to 10 bases. CDR3 protein: CSARDQWIETQYF. The CDR3 bases are TGCAGTGCTAGAGATCAGTGGATTGAGACCCAGTACTTC.

V and J are TRBV20-1 and TRBJ2-3, with D possibly TRBD1 on 5 matching bases. The germline CDR1 and CDR2 sequences are DFQATT and SNEGSKA (reference sequence). The CDR3 has 12 residues. CDR3 nucleotides: TGCAGCCAGGGTTCTAGCACAGATACGCAGTATTTT. It yields the protein CSQGSSTDTQYF.

The genes are TRBV10-3 and TRBJ2-6; no firm D call. This CDR3 is 14 amino acids long. Germline assignment: CDR1 ENHRY and CDR2 SYGVKD. V gave up 3 bases and J gave up 2 bases, with 5 bases separating them. The CDR3 DNA reads as TGTGCCATCAGTGACAATCCTGGGGCCAACGTCCTGACTTTC. It yields the protein CAISDNPGANVLTF.

The CDR3 region is CASSNADWTNEQFF. Written as DNA, the CDR3 is TGTGCCAGCAGTAACGCTGACTGGACCAATGAGCAGTTCTTC. The rearrangement uses TRBV6-5 and TRBJ2-5; no clear D gene. The DNA end lines up better with TRBJ2-1; the J call may be wrong. The germline V gene encodes CDR1 MNHEY and CDR2 SVGAGI. CDR3 size: 14 residues.

In this sample, this clonotype turned up a few times. V is TRBV12-3 or TRBV12-4 and J is TRBJ2-3; TRBD1 matches at 12 bases. This CDR3 is built from 15 residues. V lost 8 bases, J lost 6 bases, and 9 bases stayed unmatched. In nucleotides, the CDR3 is TGTGCCAGCTCATCCCGGGACAGGGGGCTTGATACGCAGTATTTT. Its protein product is CASSSRDRGLDTQYF.

This clonotype was seen more than once but under ten times. V is TRBV25-1 and J is TRBJ2-5; a weak D match, TRBD1 (6 bases). The J call may be wrong; the DNA end is better matched by TRBJ2-7. Germline V gives CDR1 MGHDK, CDR2 SYGVNS. This CDR3 spans 15 amino acids. The CDR3 protein is CASSEATGTYYEQYF. As DNA, the CDR3 is TGTGCCAGCAGTGAGGCAACAGGGACCTACTACGAGCAGTACTTC.

This clonotype was seen a handful of times. Here the CDR3 DNA reads TGTGCCAGCAGCTTGTTCCGCGAGGGCCAGTACTTC. It yields the protein CASSLFREGQYF. The rearrangement uses TRBV5-8 and TRBJ2-5, with D tentatively TRBD2 (5 bases). The CDR3 consists of 12 residues. Trimming stripped 1 base from V and 10 bases from J, with 11 bases between. Germline V gene data show CDR1 as SGHTS and CDR2 as YDEGEE.

A few counts support this clonotype. J is TRBJ2-5 and V is TRBV3-1; D remains ambiguous. Trimming cost V 6 bases and J 1 base, with 15 bases left between them. There are 15 residues in the CDR3. Germline-derived CDR1 and CDR2 are LGHDT and YNNKEL (reference sequence). For the CDR3, the DNA is TGTGCCAGCAGAGGTTCTGGCGGACCCCAAGAGACCCAGTACTTC. Its translation is CASRGSGGPQETQYF.

This chain uses TRBV5-1 with TRBJ1-2, with D possibly matching TRBD1 (6 bases). Germline lookup yields CDR1 SGHRS and CDR2 YFSETQ. The CDR3 loop spans 13 amino acids. V was clipped by 4 bases and J by 8 bases, with 15 bases between them. CDR3 amino acids: CASSPHREEGYTF. The CDR3 bases are TGCGCCAGCAGCCCGCACAGGGAAGAGGGCTACACCTTC.

The CDR3 DNA reads as TGTGCCAGCATAGAGGGGAAAAGTAACTATGGCTACACCTTC. The encoded protein is CASIEGKSNYGYTF. This chain connects TRBV2 to TRBJ1-2; tentative D call: TRBD1 (5 bases). This CDR3 is built from 14 residues. Trimming removed 7 bases at V and 1 base at J, with 13 bases between. CDR1 is SNHLY and CDR2 is FYNNEI in the germline V gene.

This clonotype appeared a few times. The chain combines TRBV10-1 with TRBJ1-4, with D uncertain. The CDR3 is made up of 18 amino acids. Germline values: CDR1 WNHNN, CDR2 SYGVQD (reference sequence). V shed 4 bases and J shed 0 bases, with 18 bases lying between them. CDR3 in amino acids: CASSVTTVREATNEKLFF. The CDR3 DNA sequence: TGCGCCAGCAGTGTTACGACCGTTCGAGAGGCAACTAATGAAAAACTGTTTTTT.

This clonotype was observed a handful of times. The gene calls are TRBV15 and TRBJ2-1; TRBD1 or TRBD2 may be the D gene (5 bases each). The CDR3 length is 15 residues. V lost 7 bases and J 10 bases, leaving 23 bases between the germline ends. CDR1 LNHNV and CDR2 YYDKDF come from the germline V gene (reference sequence). The CDR3 loop is CATKHLPGPEDEQFF. CDR3 bases: TGTGCCACCAAACACCTTCCGGGACCAGAAGACGAGCAGTTCTTC.

This clonotype has more than one count but fewer than ten. J is TRBJ2-5 and V is TRBV7-6, with TRBD1 as a possible D gene (5 bases). Germline CDR1 SGHVS, CDR2 FNYEAQ. V shed 4 bases and J shed 2 bases, with 11 bases lying between them. There are 14 residues in the CDR3. For the CDR3, the DNA is TGTGCCAGCAGCTCTGGGGCGCGACAAGAGACCCAGTACTTC. Protein: CASSSGARQETQYF. The full variable domain, rest sourced from reference TRBV7-6 and TRBJ2-5, is GAGVSQSPRYKVTKRGQDVALRCDPISGHVSLYWYRQALGQGPEFLTYFNYEAQQDKSGLPNDRFSAERPEGSISTLTIQRTEQRDSAMYRCASSSGARQETQYFGPGTRLLVL.

This clonotype was seen only a few times. The chain has TRBV5-1 and TRBJ2-2; 7 bases are shared with TRBD1. CDR1 and CDR2 from the germline V gene are SGHRS and YFSETQ. The CDR3 totals 15 residues. With 4 bases clipped from V and 3 bases from J, the junction kept 6 bases outside the gene matches. The CDR3 loop is CASSMGQTDTGELFF. CDR3 nucleotides: TGCGCCAGCAGCATGGGACAGACCGACACCGGGGAGCTGTTTTTT.

This rearrangement joins TRBV9 to TRBJ2-5; tentatively, D is TRBD1 or TRBD2 (6 bases each). The germline V gene encodes CDR1 SGDLS and CDR2 YYNGEE. The CDR3 extends over 17 amino acids. V lost 0 bases and J 5 bases, leaving 20 bases between the germline ends. Written as DNA, the CDR3 is TGTGCCAGCAGCGTAGAGGGGGGTCATCCTTTGGTGGAGACCCAGTACTTC. Translating gives CASSVEGGHPLVETQYF.

Only a few counts were recorded for this clonotype. The chain recombines TRBV28 with TRBJ2-7; D remains unclear. This CDR3 has 12 residues. Deletions cut 4 bases from V and 6 bases from J, with 10 bases between. Looked up from germline, CDR1 is MDHEN and CDR2 is SYDVKM. CDR3 sequence (DNA): TGTGCCAGCAGTTCCTCATCCCGCGAGCAGTACTTC. Protein sequence: CASSSSSREQYF.

There are many counts of this clonotype. The J gene is TRBJ2-1, the V gene TRBV7-3, with a tentative D call TRBD1 (5 bases). The germline CDR1 and CDR2 sequences are SGHTA and FQGTGA. Trimming took 2 bases from V and 7 from J, leaving 9 bases between them. This CDR3 contains 13 residues. The DNA for the CDR3 is TGTGCCAGCAGCTTAGGTACAGGTAATGAGCAGTTCTTC. Amino acids: CASSLGTGNEQFF.

The CDR3 spells CASSHRLASSYNEQFF. CDR3 coding DNA: TGTGCCAGCAGTCACAGGCTCGCTAGCTCCTACAATGAGCAGTTCTTC. The genes are TRBV6-5 and TRBJ2-1; a weak D match, TRBD1 (5 bases). Germline V lookup: CDR1 MNHEY, CDR2 SVGAGI. This CDR3 region has 16 residues. Trimming cost V 5 bases and J 0 bases, with 14 bases left between them.

This clonotype was picked up a small number of times. The chain uses TRBV7-9 and TRBJ2-5, with TRBD1 identical over 7 bases. The germline V gene has CDR1 SEHNR and CDR2 FQNEAQ (reference sequence). J was trimmed by 5 bases and V by 5 bases; bases with no gene match: 14. The CDR3 loop spans 16 amino acids. The CDR3 spells CASSPNLHTGVETQYF. The DNA for the CDR3 is TGTGCCAGCAGCCCCAATTTACATACAGGGGTGGAGACCCAGTACTTC.

V is TRBV5-5 and J is TRBJ2-7; 8 bases are a match to TRBD1. This CDR3 is built from 14 residues. Germline V gene lookup returns CDR1 SGHKS and CDR2 YYEKEE (reference sequence). V was pared by 4 bases and J by 3 bases, with 6 bases of the junction left unmatched. CDR3: CASSTGQAFYEQYF. In DNA, the CDR3 is TGTGCCAGCAGCACGGGACAGGCTTTCTACGAGCAGTACTTC.

This chain connects TRBV5-4 to TRBJ2-5; 8 bases agree with TRBD1. The J call may not be correct, given that the DNA end is closer to TRBJ2-1. Germline-derived CDR1 and CDR2 are SGHNT and YYREEE (reference sequence). The length of the CDR3 is 13 residues. The DNA of the CDR3 is TGTGCCAGCAGCTCGGACAGGGAGGCTGAGCAGTTCTTC. Its protein product is CASSSDREAEQFF.

In this sample, this clonotype turned up a few times. The chain carries TRBV11-2 and TRBJ2-7; maybe TRBD2 (6 bases). CDR1 and CDR2 from the germline V gene are SGHAT and FQNNGV. Trimming cost V 5 bases and J 0 bases, with 14 bases left between them. This CDR3 spans 15 amino acids. The CDR3 here is CASSRGWRDSYEQYF. CDR3 nucleotides: TGTGCCAGCAGCCGAGGGTGGAGGGACTCCTACGAGCAGTACTTC. The variable domain in full, with the rest retrieved from reference TRBV11-2 and TRBJ2-7, is EAGVAQSPRYKIIEKRQSVAFWCNPISGHATLYWYQQILGQGPKLLIQFQNNGVVDDSQLPKDRFSAERLKGVDSTLKIQPAKLEDSAVYLCASSRGWRDSYEQYFGPGTRLTVT.

This clonotype was picked up many times. CDR3 sequence: CASRRTTQETQYF. The CDR3 bases are TGTGCCAGCAGACGGACAACACAAGAGACCCAGTACTTC. The rearrangement links TRBV6-5 to TRBJ2-5; the D gene is possibly TRBD1 (5 bases). Germline V gene sequence: CDR1 MNHEY, CDR2 SVGAGI. The CDR3 has 13 residues. V was shortened by 6 bases and J by 2 bases, with 10 bases between the two germline ends.

The rearrangement links TRBV19 to TRBJ2-3; D gene ambiguous. Trimming pared 2 bases from V and 1 base from J, leaving 10 bases between. This CDR3 is 15 amino acids long. Germline assignment: CDR1 LNHDA and CDR2 SQIVND (reference sequence). In DNA, the CDR3 is TGTGCCAGTAGTATATTTACAGTTGGCACAGATACGCAGTATTTT. Protein sequence: CASSIFTVGTDTQYF.